The sequence of this TCR beta chain was determined in a study of T cell clonotyping in hematopoietic cell transplantation. Study-level results: Broader posttransplant TCR repertoire diversity was predicted by graft donor and pretransplant recipient Inverse Simpson Index values. After transplant, recipient diversity fell while pathologically expanded clonotypes grew through day 180. At the given depth, recipient repertoires were over 95% de novo clonotypes.

With respect to this clone: Its antigen is undetermined.

Blood collection times were about day -28 and days 30, 100, 180 posttransplant. Looked up from germline, CDR1 is LGHNA and CDR2 is YSLEER. The length of the CDR3 is 16 residues. Trimming removed 4 bases from V and 5 bases from J; junction bases left unmatched: 13. Libraries were prepared by immunoSEQ multiplex PCR; TCRdb keeps only in-frame clonotypes and omits some of them. Here the sample spans some 17,000 clones, approximately 87% being singletons. The receptor was derived from a male patient between 60 and 69 years old who had an allogeneic stem cell transplant from a related donor, so the T cells may come from the graft donor. Some clones in this sample may be carry-over from other donors' samples. This specimen consisted of PBMCs, obtained 100 days after allogeneic stem cell transplant. The chain uses TRBV4-3 and TRBJ2-5; TRBD2 agrees at 7 bases. For the CDR3, the DNA is TGCGCCAGCAGCCGAAGCTGGGGGGGGTTGTGGGAGACCCAGTACTTC. Protein sequence: CASSRSWGGLWETQYF.